Below, 17 T cell receptor beta chains from the same sample are listed, as sequenced in a study of T-cell memory formation after mild COVID-19 (dated by TCRdb to the early 2020s). Library preparation used 5' RACE. The sample was run on an Illumina NovaSeq 6000. TCRdb reworked the public reads: Q25 trimming with fastp, MiXCR clone assembly, productive beta chains retained. Rows are unified per CDR3 protein, each entry keeping the most common DNA and genes. Recorded for this sample are around 150,000 distinct CDR3 sequences; around a third of them occurred a single time. The ten largest clones add up to 12% of the sample. Sequencing input: PBMCs or a T cell subset sorted from them (not recorded which). The receptors here all came from an adult woman who had mild COVID-19 (a few samples of this study predate the infection). The sample titles of this study are shuffled in the database, so cell type and time point are left out; the donor was told from shared clones.

V and J are TRBV29-1 and TRBJ2-1; possibly TRBD2 for D (6 bases). The CDR3 has 11 residues. Trimming took off 4 bases at V and 6 bases at J, with 7 bases between the two ends. Germline V lookup: CDR1 SQVTM, CDR2 ANQGSEA. The CDR3, as DNA: TGCAGCGTTGGACTAGTCAATGAGCAGTTCTTC. It specifies CSVGLVNEQFF.

The V gene is TRBV5-1, the J gene TRBJ2-1, with 10 nucleotides matching TRBD2. This CDR3 has 16 residues. J lost 2 bases, V lost 3 bases, and 5 bases had no gene match. Germline V gene data show CDR1 as SGHRS and CDR2 as YFSETQ. For the CDR3, the DNA is TGCGCCAGCAGCTCCATAGGACTAGCGGCCTACAATGAGCAGTTCTTC. As protein: CASSSIGLAAYNEQFF.

In this sample, this clonotype turned up a few times. The genes are TRBV29-1 and TRBJ2-1, with no clear D. Per germline, CDR1 SQVTM and CDR2 ANQGSEA. The CDR3 runs to 12 residues. The V and J ends lost 4 bases and 4 bases respectively, with 8 bases between them. CDR3 sequence reads: CSVGGGYNEQFF. The CDR3 region has the DNA TGCAGCGTTGGAGGTGGATACAATGAGCAGTTCTTC.

In its sample, this clonotype was seen many times. The chain carries TRBV24-1 and TRBJ2-3; 8 nucleotides agree with TRBD2. V gave up 2 bases and J gave up 0 bases; unmatched junction bases: 6. The CDR3 totals 17 residues. Germline CDR1 reads KGHDR; CDR2 reads SFDVKD. The CDR3 region has the DNA TGTGCCACCAGTGATTCTGGCGGGGGGCCTAGCACAGATACGCAGTATTTT. Its translation: CATSDSGGGPSTDTQYF.

The rearrangement links TRBV6-1 to TRBJ2-2, with TRBD1 matching 7 bases. The CDR3 is made up of 13 amino acids. Germline CDR1 and CDR2: MNHNS and SASEGT. V lost 5 bases, J lost 6 bases, and 3 bases stayed unmatched. The CDR3 DNA is TGTGCCAGCAGTTTAACAGGGGCCGGGGAGCTGTTTTTT. It codes for CASSLTGAGELFF.

V gene TRBV4-2 combines with J gene TRBJ1-2, with 9 bases matching TRBD1. Trimming removed 3 bases from V and 7 bases from J; junction bases left unmatched: 9. CDR1 LGHNA and CDR2 YNFKEQ come from the germline V gene. The CDR3 has 15 residues. The CDR3 is CASSHQATGGGGYTF. The CDR3 bases are TGTGCCAGCAGCCATCAAGCTACAGGGGGCGGTGGCTACACCTTC.

This chain connects TRBV9 to TRBJ1-4, with 7 positions matching TRBD1. With 4 bases clipped from V and 8 bases from J, the junction kept 20 bases outside the gene matches. This CDR3 is 18 amino acids long. Per the germline V gene, CDR1 is SGDLS and CDR2 is YYNGEE. This CDR3 is CASSNTGARHQPEEKLFF. The CDR3 DNA sequence: TGTGCCAGCAGCAACACAGGGGCCCGACACCAACCAGAAGAAAAACTGTTTTTT.

V is TRBV12-3 or TRBV12-4 and J is TRBJ2-7, with D perhaps given as TRBD1 or TRBD2 (5 bases each). The CDR3 is 14 amino acids. Trimming shortened V by 7 bases and J by 0 bases, and 13 bases separated the two germline ends. DNA of the CDR3: TGTGCCAGCAATCCCGGGACGGCCTCCTACGAGCAGTACTTC. This codes for CASNPGTASYEQYF.

The chain joins TRBV7-2 to TRBJ2-7; TRBD1 might be the D (6 bases). This CDR3 is 15 amino acids long. The germline CDR1 and CDR2 sequences are SGHTA and FQGNSA. V shed 1 base and J shed 3 bases, with 13 bases lying between them. CDR3 coding DNA: TGTGCCAGCAGCTTAGAAGGGGGATTGATCTACGAGCAGTACTTC. As protein: CASSLEGGLIYEQYF.

This clonotype was observed a handful of times. The J gene is TRBJ2-1, the V gene TRBV6-2 or TRBV6-3; the D is unclear. Looked up from germline, CDR1 is MNHEY and CDR2 is SVGEGT. The V end lost 0 bases, the J end lost 8 bases, and 5 bases lay between the germline ends. This CDR3 has 12 amino acids. In DNA form, the CDR3 reads TGTGCCAGCAGTTACTCAGCCCATGAGCAGTTCTTC. Translating it yields CASSYSAHEQFF.

V is TRBV6-6 and J is TRBJ2-3, with 8 bases matching TRBD1. Germline V gene data show CDR1 as MNHNY and CDR2 as SVGAGI (reference sequence). V lost 1 base, J lost 1 base, and 1 base stayed unmatched. The CDR3 length is 15 residues. This chain's CDR3 is CASSYLQGGTDTQYF. The CDR3 DNA reads TGTGCCAGCAGTTACTTACAGGGGGGCACAGATACGCAGTATTTT.

This clonotype was picked up a small number of times. V is TRBV6-5 and J is TRBJ1-1, with 8 bases fitting TRBD1. Germline V gene lookup returns CDR1 MNHEY and CDR2 SVGAGI. The CDR3 runs to 13 residues. The V gene end was trimmed by 8 bases and the J gene end by 5 bases; junction bases not matched to a gene: 7. The CDR3 bases are TGTGCCAGCTTCCAGGGGGCTTATACTGAAGCTTTCTTT. Translated, it gives CASFQGAYTEAFF.

This clonotype was recorded a few times. The chain employs TRBV9 and TRBJ2-2, with TRBD1 identical over 9 bases. The V gene end was trimmed by 5 bases and the J gene end by 4 bases; junction bases not matched to a gene: 12. Per the germline V gene, CDR1 is SGDLS and CDR2 is YYNGEE. This CDR3 contains 17 residues. The CDR3, as DNA: TGTGCCAGCAGTGTGGGGAGGACAGGGGCCGGCACCGGGGAGCTGTTTTTT. Residues: CASSVGRTGAGTGELFF.

This sequence joins TRBV5-1 and TRBJ1-2; D is unresolved. Trimming removed 2 bases from V and 4 bases from J, with 12 bases in between. Germline CDR1 is SGHRS and CDR2 is YFSETQ. The CDR3 consists of 14 residues. CDR3 protein: CASSFGDRSYGYTF. Here the CDR3 DNA reads TGCGCCAGCAGCTTCGGGGATCGGTCCTATGGCTACACCTTC.

In this sample, this clonotype turned up a few times. The chain combines TRBV4-1 with TRBJ2-7; D is undetermined. Germline V gene sequence: CDR1 MGHRA, CDR2 YSYEKL. V was shortened by 0 bases and J by 3 bases, with 6 bases between the two germline ends. The CDR3 sequence is 13 residues long. The chain's CDR3 is CASSQDASYEQYF. The CDR3 DNA reads as TGCGCCAGCAGCCAAGACGCGAGCTACGAGCAGTACTTC.

The J gene is TRBJ2-3, the V gene TRBV4-1, with 9 bases identical to TRBD2. The CDR3 is 17 residues long. V lost 3 bases to trimming and J lost 2 bases; unmatched junction nucleotides: 9. Germline loops: CDR1 MGHRA, CDR2 YSYEKL. CDR3 sequence (DNA): TGCGCCAGCAGCCAGGAGCGGGGGGCTGGATACACAGATACGCAGTATTTT. It specifies CASSQERGAGYTDTQYF.

The rearrangement links TRBV3-1 to TRBJ2-7, with a weak D call TRBD1 (6 bases). Germline V lookup: CDR1 LGHDT, CDR2 YNNKEL (reference sequence). The length of the CDR3 is 17 residues. V lost 7 bases, J lost 0 bases, and 22 bases lay in between. The CDR3 coding sequence is TGTGCCAGCACCCCTTTTACAGGGCAACACTCCTCCTACGAGCAGTACTTC. This gives the protein CASTPFTGQHSSYEQYF.